The clone carrying this TCR beta chain has a count of ten or more. The antigen remains unidentified. This specimen comes from a study of T cells after yellow fever vaccination. The CDR3 totals 14 residues. The germline gives CDR1 MGHRA, CDR2 YSYEKL. Germline trimming cut 0 bases from V and 7 bases from J; bases unmatched to any gene: 5. Findings and caveats of the study: Repertoires obtained by FACS sorting could include abundant clonotypes that entered as contaminants from the bulk population. The booster response re-showed most primary clones: around 96% CD4, approximately 85% CD8.

A process of 5'RACE template switching, which added a universal primer site and UMIs, was used to make TCR cDNA. MiXCR, applied by TCRdb to the 5' RACE reads, yields one record per CDR3 protein. This repertoire shows 200,000 to 250,000 distinct CDR3 sequences, about 3% found once; its top ten account for approximately 3%. The clonotype was recovered from a man aged 18 to 29 who received the YFV17D yellow fever vaccine. The V and J genes are TRBV4-1 and TRBJ2-5; 7 bases line up with TRBD1. Sample: CD4+ T cells sorted from PBMCs, taken 10 days after the yellow fever booster vaccination. In nucleotides, the CDR3 is TGCGCCAGCAGCCAAGATCAGGGGGTGGGGACCCAGTACTTC. Encoded protein: CASSQDQGVGTQYF.